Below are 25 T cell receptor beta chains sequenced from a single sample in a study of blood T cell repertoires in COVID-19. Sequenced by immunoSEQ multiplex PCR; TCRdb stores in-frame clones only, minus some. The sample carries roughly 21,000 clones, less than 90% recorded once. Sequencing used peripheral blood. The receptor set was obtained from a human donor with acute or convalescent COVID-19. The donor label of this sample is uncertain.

The CDR3 DNA reads TGTGCCAGCAGCAACCGGGACAGTAATAGCAATCAGCCCCAGCATTTT. It translates to CASSNRDSNSNQPQHF. The V and J genes are TRBV21-1 and TRBJ1-5; no check of the table's D call, TRBD1, against the DNA was made. TRBV21-1 is an annotated pseudogene. This CDR3 has 16 residues.

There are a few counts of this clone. CDR3 sequence reads: CAWETGGNQPQHF. The CDR3 coding sequence is TGTGCCTGGGAGACAGGGGGCAATCAGCCCCAGCATTTT. The chain joins TRBV30 to TRBJ1-5, with TRBD1 identical over 8 bases. From germline, CDR1 is GTSNPN and CDR2 SVGIG (reference sequence). The CDR3 covers 13 residues. V lost 5 bases and J lost 2; bases outside the gene matches: 2.

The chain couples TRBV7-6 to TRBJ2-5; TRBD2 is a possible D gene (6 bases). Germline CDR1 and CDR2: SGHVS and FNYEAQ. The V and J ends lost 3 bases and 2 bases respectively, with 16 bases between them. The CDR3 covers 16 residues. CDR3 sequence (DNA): TGTGCCAGCAGCTTGTTTCTAGCGACCCCTCAAGAGACCCAGTACTTC. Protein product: CASSLFLATPQETQYF.

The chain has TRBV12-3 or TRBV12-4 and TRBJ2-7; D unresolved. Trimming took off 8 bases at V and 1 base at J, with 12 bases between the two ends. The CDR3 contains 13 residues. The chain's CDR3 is CASQRGGSYEQYF. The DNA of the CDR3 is TGTGCCAGCCAGCGAGGCGGATCCTACGAGCAGTACTTC.

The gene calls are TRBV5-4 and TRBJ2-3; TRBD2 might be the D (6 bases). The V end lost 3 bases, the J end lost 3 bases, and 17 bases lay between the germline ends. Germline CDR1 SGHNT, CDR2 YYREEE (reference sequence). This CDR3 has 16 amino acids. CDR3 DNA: TGTGCCAGCAGCTCCCCGGTCGGGGGTTATACAGATACGCAGTATTTT. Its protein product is CASSSPVGGYTDTQYF.

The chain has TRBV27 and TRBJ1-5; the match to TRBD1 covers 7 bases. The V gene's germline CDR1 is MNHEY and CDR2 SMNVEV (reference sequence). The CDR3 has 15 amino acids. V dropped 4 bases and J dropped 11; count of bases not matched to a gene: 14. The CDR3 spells CASSSGDSSFGAQHF. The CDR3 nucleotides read TGTGCCAGCAGTTCAGGGGACAGTTCGTTCGGGGCCCAGCATTTT.

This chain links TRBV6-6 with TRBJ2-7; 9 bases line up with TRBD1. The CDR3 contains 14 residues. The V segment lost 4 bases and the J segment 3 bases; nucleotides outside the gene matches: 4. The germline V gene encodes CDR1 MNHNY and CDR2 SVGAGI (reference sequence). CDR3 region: CASSSGTGYYEQYF. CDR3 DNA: TGTGCCAGCAGTTCCGGGACAGGGTACTACGAGCAGTACTTC.

In DNA form, the CDR3 reads TGTGCCAGCAGTTTATCGAGCGGGGGGCAAGGAGAGACCCAGTACTTC. This gives the protein CASSLSSGGQGETQYF. The gene calls are TRBV27 and TRBJ2-5; TRBD2 aligns across 9 bases. The CDR3 extends over 16 amino acids. From germline, CDR1 is MNHEY and CDR2 SMNVEV (reference sequence). V lost 0 bases, J lost 4 bases, and 6 bases stayed unmatched.

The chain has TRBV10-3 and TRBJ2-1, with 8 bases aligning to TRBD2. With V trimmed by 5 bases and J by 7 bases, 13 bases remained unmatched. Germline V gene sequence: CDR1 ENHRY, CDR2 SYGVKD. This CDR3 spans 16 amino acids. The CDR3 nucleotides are TGTGCCATCAGTCCCGTACCGGGACTAGAAACAAATGAGCAGTTCTTC. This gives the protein CAISPVPGLETNEQFF.

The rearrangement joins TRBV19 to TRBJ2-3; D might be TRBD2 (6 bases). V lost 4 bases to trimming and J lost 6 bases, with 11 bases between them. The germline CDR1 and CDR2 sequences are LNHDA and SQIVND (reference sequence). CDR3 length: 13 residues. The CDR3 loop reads CASSRDSSDTQYF. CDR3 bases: TGTGCCAGTAGTAGGGACTCCTCGGATACGCAGTATTTT.

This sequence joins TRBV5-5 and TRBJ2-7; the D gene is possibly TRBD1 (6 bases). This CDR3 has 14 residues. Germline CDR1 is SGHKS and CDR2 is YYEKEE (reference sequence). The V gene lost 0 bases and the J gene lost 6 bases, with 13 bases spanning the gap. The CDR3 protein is CASSLGGQGAEQYF. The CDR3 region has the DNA TGTGCCAGCAGCTTGGGGGGGCAGGGTGCCGAGCAGTACTTC.

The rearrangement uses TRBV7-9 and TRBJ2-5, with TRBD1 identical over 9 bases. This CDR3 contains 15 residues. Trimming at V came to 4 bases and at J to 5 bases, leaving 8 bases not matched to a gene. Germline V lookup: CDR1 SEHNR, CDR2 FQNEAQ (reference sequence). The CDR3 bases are TGTGCCAGCAGCTATACAGGGGGCCTTGGGGAGACCCAGTACTTC. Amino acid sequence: CASSYTGGLGETQYF.

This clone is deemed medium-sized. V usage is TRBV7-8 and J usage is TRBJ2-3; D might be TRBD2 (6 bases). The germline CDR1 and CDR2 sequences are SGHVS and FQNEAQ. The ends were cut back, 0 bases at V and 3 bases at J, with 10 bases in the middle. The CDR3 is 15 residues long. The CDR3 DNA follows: TGTGCCAGCAGCTTAGCGGGAGGAAGAACAGATACGCAGTATTTT. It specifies CASSLAGGRTDTQYF.

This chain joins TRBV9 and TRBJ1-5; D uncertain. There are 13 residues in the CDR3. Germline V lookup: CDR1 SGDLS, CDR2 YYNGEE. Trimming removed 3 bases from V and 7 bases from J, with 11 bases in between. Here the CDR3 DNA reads TGTGCCAGCAGCGGAGGGAGAGACCAGCCCCAGCATTTT. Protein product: CASSGGRDQPQHF.

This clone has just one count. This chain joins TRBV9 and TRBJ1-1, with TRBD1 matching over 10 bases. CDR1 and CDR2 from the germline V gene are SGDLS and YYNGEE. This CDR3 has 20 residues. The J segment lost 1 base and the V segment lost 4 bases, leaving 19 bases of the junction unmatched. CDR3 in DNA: TGTGCCAGCAGCCCCCGTCCCGGGACAGGGGTCGTTTCGAGGAACACTGAAGCTTTCTTT. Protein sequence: CASSPRPGTGVVSRNTEAFF.

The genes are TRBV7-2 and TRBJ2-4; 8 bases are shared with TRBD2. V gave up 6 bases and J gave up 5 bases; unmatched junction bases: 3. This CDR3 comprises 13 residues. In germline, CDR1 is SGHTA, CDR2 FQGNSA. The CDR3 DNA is TGTGCCAGCAGATTACTAGCGGAAAACATTCAGTACTTC. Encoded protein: CASRLLAENIQYF.

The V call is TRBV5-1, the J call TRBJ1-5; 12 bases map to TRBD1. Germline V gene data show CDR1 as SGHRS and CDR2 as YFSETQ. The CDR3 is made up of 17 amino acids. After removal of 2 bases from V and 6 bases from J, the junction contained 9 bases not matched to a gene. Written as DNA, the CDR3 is TGCGCCAGCAGCTTAGGGCCGGGACAGGGGGCTTTTCAGCCCCAGCATTTT. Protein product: CASSLGPGQGAFQPQHF.

The CDR3 is CASSPTGGQTLYTF. Here the CDR3 DNA reads TGTGCCAGCTCACCCACAGGAGGACAGACTCTTTACACCTTC. V usage is TRBV18 and J usage is TRBJ1-2, with D maybe TRBD1 (6 bases). Germline V gives CDR1 KGHSH, CDR2 LQKENI. V was cut by 3 bases and J by 11 bases, with 19 bases left in between. The CDR3 extends over 14 amino acids.

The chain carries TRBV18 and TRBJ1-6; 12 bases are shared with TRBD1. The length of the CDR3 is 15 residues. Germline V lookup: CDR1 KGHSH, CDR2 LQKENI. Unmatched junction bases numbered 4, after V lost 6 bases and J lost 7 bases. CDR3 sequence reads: CASSPGTGGNSPLHF. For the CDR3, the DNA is TGTGCCAGCTCTCCCGGGACAGGGGGCAATTCACCCCTCCACTTT.

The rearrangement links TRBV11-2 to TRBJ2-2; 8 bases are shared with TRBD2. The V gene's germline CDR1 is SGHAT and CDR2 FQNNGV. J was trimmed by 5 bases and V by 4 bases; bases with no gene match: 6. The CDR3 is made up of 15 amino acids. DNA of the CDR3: TGTGCCAGCAGCTCTCAGCGGGAGTGGACCGGGGAGCTGTTTTTT. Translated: CASSSQREWTGELFF.

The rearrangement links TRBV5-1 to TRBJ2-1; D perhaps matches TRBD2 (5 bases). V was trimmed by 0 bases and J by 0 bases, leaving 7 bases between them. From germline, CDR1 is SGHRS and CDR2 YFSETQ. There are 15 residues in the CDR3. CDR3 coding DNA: TGCGCCAGCAGCTTGGAAGGGAGCTCCTACAATGAGCAGTTCTTC. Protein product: CASSLEGSSYNEQFF.

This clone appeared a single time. Here the CDR3 DNA reads TGTGCCAGCAGCGTACTAGCGGGGGAGACAGATACGCAGTATTTT. As protein: CASSVLAGETDTQYF. This rearrangement joins TRBV7-2 to TRBJ2-3; 11 nucleotides agree with TRBD2. Looked up from germline, CDR1 is SGHTA and CDR2 is FQGNSA. The V and J ends lost 5 bases and 3 bases, in that order; junction bases with no gene match: 4. The CDR3 has 15 residues.

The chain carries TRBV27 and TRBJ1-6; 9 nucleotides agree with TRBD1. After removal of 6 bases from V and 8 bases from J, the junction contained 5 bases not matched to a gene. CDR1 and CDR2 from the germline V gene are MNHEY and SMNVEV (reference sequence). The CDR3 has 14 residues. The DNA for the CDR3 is TGTGCCAGCAGACGTTGGACAGGGGATTCACCCCTCCACTTT. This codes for CASRRWTGDSPLHF.

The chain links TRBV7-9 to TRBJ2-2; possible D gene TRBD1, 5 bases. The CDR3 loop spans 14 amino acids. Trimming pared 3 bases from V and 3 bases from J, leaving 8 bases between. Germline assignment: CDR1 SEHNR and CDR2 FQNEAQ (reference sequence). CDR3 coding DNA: TGTGCCAGCAGCTTGCAGGGATACACCGGGGAGCTGTTTTTT. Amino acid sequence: CASSLQGYTGELFF.

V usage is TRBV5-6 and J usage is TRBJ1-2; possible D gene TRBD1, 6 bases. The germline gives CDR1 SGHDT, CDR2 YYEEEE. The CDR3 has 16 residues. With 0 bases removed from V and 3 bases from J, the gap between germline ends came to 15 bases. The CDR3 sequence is CASSLVFAGGDYGYTF. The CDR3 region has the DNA TGTGCCAGCAGCTTGGTTTTCGCGGGGGGCGACTATGGCTACACCTTC.